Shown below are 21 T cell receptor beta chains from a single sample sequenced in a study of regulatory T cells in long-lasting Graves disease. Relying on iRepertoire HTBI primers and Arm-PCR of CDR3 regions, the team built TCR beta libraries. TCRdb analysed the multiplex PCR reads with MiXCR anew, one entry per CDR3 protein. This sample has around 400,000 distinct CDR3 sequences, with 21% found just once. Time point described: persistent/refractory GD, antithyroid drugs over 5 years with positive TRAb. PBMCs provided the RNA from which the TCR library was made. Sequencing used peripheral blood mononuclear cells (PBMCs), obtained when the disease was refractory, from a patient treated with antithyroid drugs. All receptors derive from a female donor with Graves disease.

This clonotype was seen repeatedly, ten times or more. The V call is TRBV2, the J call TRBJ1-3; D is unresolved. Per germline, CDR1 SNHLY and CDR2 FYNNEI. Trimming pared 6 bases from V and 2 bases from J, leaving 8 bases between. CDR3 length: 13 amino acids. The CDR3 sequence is CASRGGAGNTIYF. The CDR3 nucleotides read TGTGCCAGCAGAGGCGGGGCTGGAAACACCATATATTTT.

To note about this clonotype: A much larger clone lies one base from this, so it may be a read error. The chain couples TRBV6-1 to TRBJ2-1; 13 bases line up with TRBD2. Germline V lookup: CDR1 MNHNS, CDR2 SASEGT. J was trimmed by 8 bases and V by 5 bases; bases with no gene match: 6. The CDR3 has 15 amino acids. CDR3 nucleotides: TGTGCCAGCAGTCCCGGGACTAGCGGGATCGATGAGCAGTTCTTC. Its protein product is CASSPGTSGIDEQFF.

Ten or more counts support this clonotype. The CDR3 region has the DNA TGTGCCAGCGGTAGACGGACAGGGCAGGCTGAAGCTTTCTTT. It translates to CASGRRTGQAEAFF. The rearrangement links TRBV2 to TRBJ1-1; 8 nucleotides line up with TRBD1. CDR1 and CDR2 (germline): SNHLY, FYNNEI. Germline trimming cut 8 bases from V and 6 bases from J; bases unmatched to any gene: 11. The CDR3 is 14 amino acids. Based on the CDR3 plus reference TRBV2 and TRBJ1-1, the full variable domain is EPEVTQTPSHQVTQMGQEVILRCVPISNHLYFYWYRQILGQKVEFLVSFYNNEISEKSEIFDDQFSVERPDGSNFTLKIRSTKLEDSAMYFCASGRRTGQAEAFFGQGTRLTVV.

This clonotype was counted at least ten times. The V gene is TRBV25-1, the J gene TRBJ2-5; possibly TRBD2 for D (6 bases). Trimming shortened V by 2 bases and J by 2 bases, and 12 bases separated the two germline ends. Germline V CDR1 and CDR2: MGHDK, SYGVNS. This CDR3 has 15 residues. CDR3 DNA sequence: TGTGCCAGCAGTGAACTGGGAGGTTCACAAGAGACCCAGTACTTC. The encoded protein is CASSELGGSQETQYF.

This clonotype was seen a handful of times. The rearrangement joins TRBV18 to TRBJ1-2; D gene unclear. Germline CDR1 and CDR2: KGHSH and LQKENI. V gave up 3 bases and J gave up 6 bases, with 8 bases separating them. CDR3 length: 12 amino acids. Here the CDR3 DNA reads TGTGCCAGCTCACCTCTTTCCGATGGCTACACCTTC. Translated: CASSPLSDGYTF. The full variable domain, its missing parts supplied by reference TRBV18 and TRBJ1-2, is NAGVMQNPRHLVRRRGQEARLRCSPMKGHSHVYWYRQLPEEGLKFMVYLQKENIIDESGMPKERFSAEFPKEGPSILRIQQVVRGDSAAYFCASSPLSDGYTFGSGTRLTVV.

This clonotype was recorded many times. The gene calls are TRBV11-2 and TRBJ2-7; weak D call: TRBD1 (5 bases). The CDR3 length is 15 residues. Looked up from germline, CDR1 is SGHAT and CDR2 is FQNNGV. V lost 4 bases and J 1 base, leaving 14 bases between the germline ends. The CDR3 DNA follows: TGTGCCAGCAGCTCTTCGGCAGGGCCTTCCTACGAGCAGTACTTC. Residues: CASSSSAGPSYEQYF.

The CDR3 coding sequence is TGTGCCAGCAGCTTGTCTAGCGGGAGAATATCGGCTAATACGCAGTATTTT. Translation: CASSLSSGRISANTQYF. The chain couples TRBV13 to TRBJ2-3, with 10 bases lining up with TRBD2. The CDR3 is made up of 17 amino acids. V gave up 3 bases and J gave up 7 bases; unmatched junction bases: 13. The germline CDR1 and CDR2 sequences are PRHDT and FYEKMQ (reference sequence).

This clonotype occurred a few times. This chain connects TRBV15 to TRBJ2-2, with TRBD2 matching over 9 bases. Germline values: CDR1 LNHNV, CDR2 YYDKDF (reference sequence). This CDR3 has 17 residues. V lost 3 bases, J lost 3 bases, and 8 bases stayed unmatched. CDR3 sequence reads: CATSRDGLASYTGELFF. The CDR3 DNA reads TGTGCCACCAGCAGGGACGGACTAGCGAGCTACACCGGGGAGCTGTTTTTT.

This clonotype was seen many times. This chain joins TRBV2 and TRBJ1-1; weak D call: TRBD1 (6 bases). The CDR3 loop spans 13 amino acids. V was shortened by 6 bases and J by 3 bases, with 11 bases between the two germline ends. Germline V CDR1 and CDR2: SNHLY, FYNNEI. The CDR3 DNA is TGTGCCAGCAGGGGGGACATAGACACTGAAGCTTTCTTT. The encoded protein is CASRGDIDTEAFF.

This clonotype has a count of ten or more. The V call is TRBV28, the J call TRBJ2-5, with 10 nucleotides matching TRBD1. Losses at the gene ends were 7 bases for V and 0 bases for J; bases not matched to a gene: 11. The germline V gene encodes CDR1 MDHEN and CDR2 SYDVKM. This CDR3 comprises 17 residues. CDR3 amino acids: CASNDRGTGVYQETQYF. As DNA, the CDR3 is TGTGCCAGCAATGATAGGGGGACAGGGGTTTACCAAGAGACCCAGTACTTC.

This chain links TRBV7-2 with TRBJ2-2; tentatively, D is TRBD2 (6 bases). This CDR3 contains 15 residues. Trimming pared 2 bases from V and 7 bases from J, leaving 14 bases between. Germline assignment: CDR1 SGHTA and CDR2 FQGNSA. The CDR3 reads CASSLKLSSGGELFF. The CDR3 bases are TGTGCCAGCAGCTTAAAATTGAGTAGCGGCGGGGAGCTGTTTTTT. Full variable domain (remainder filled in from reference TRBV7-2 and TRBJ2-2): GAGVSQSPSNKVTEKGKDVELRCDPISGHTALYWYRQSLGQGLEFLIYFQGNSAPDKSGLPSDRFSAERTGGSVSTLTIQRTQQEDSAVYLCASSLKLSSGGELFFGEGSRLTVL.

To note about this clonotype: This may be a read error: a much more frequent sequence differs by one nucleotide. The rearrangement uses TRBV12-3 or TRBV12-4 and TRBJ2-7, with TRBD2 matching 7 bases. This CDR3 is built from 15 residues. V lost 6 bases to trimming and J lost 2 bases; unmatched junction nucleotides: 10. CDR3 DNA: TGTGCCAGCAGCTTGGGGGGGGTTAAAGCCTACGAGCAGTACTTC. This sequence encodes CASSLGGVKAYEQYF.

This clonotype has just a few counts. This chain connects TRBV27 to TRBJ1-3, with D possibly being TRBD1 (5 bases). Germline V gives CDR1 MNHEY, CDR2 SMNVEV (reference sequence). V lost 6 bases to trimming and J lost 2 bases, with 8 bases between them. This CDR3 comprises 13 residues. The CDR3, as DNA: TGTGCCAGCAGAGCGGGGCCTGGAAACACCATATATTTT. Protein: CASRAGPGNTIYF.

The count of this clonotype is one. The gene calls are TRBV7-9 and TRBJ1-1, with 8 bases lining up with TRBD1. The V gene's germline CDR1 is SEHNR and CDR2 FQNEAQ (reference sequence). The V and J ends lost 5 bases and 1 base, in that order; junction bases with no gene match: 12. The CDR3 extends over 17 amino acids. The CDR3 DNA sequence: TGTGCCAGCAGCGACGCCGCAGGGGGCTCTGGGAACACTGAAGCTTTCTTT. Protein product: CASSDAAGGSGNTEAFF.

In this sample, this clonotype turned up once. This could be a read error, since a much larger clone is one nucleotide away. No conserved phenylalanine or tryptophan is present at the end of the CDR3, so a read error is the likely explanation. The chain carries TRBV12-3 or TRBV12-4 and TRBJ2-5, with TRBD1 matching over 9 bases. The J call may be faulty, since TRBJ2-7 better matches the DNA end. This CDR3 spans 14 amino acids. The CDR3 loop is CASSSGQGMNEQYS. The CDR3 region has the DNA TGTGCCAGCAGTTCAGGACAGGGGATGAACGAGCAGTACTCC.

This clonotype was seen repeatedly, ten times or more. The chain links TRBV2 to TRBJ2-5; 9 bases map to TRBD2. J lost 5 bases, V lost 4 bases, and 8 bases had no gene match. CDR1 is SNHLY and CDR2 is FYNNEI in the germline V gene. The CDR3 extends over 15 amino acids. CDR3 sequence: CASSGGSGRIETQYF. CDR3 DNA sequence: TGTGCCAGCAGTGGTGGTAGCGGGAGAATCGAGACCCAGTACTTC.

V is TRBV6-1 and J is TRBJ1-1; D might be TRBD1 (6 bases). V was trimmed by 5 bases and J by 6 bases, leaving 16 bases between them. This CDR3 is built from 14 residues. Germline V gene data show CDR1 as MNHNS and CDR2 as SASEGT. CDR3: CASSLYREGAEAFF. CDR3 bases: TGTGCCAGCAGTCTCTACAGGGAGGGCGCTGAAGCTTTCTTT.

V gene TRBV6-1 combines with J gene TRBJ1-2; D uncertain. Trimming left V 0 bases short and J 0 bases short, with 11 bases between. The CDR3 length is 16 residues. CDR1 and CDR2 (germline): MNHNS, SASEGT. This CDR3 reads CASSEALLVANYGYTF. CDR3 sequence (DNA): TGTGCCAGCAGTGAAGCGCTTCTGGTAGCTAACTATGGCTACACCTTC.

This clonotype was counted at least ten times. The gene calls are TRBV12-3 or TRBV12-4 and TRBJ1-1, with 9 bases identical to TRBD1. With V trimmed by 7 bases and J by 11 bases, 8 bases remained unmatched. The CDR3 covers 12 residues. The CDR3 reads CASTLGQGSAFF. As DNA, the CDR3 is TGTGCCAGCACCCTCGGACAGGGGAGCGCTTTCTTT.

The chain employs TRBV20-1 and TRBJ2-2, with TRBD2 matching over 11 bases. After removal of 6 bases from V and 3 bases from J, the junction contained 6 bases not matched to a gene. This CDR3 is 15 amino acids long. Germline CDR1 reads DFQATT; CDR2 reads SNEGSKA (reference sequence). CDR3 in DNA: TGCAGTGCCGTAACTAGCGGGAGTGACACCGGGGAGCTGTTTTTT. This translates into CSAVTSGSDTGELFF.

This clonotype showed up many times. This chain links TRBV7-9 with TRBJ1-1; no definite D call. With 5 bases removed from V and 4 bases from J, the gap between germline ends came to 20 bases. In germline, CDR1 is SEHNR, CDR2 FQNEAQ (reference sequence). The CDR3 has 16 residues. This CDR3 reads CASSPDRTPRSTEAFF. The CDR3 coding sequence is TGTGCCAGCAGCCCTGACCGGACCCCCCGGAGCACTGAAGCTTTCTTT.